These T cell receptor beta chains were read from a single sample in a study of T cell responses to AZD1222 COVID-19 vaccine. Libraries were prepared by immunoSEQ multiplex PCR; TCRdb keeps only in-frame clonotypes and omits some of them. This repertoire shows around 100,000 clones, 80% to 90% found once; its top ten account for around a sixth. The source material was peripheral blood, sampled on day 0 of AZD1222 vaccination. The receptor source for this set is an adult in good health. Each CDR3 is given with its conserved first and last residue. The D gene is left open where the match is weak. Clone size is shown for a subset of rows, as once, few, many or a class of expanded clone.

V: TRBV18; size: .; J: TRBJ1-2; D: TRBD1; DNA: TGTGCCAGCTCACCAGGACAGGGTGAAGGCGGCTACACCTTC; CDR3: CASSPGQGEGGYTF
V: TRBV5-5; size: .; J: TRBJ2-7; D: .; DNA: TGTGCCAGCAGCATACAGGGATTTGACGAGCAGTACTTC; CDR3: CASSIQGFDEQYF
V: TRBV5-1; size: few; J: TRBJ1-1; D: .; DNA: TGCGCCAGCAGCTCGGGACGGATGAACACTGAAGCTTTCTTT; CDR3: CASSSGRMNTEAFF
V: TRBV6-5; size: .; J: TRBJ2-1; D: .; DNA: TGTGCCACCTCCCCCGACAGGCACAACTACAATGAGCAGTTCTTC; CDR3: CATSPDRHNYNEQFF
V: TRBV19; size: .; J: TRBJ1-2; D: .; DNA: TGTGCCAGTAGTATAGGGGCGCAGCCCTATGGCTACACCTTC; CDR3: CASSIGAQPYGYTF
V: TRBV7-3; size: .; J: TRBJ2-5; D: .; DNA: TGTGCCAGCAGCCCGTGGGGGGAGACCCAGTACTTC; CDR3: CASSPWGETQYF
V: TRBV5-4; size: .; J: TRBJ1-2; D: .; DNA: TGTGCCAGCAGCTTGGCAGGGGTCTATGGCTACACCTTC; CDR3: CASSLAGVYGYTF
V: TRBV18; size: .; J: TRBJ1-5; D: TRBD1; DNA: TGTGCCAGCTCCCGGGACAGGGGGCTAGGTCAGCCCCAGCATTTT; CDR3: CASSRDRGLGQPQHF
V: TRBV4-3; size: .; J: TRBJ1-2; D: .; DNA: TGCGCCAGCAGCCAAGAGCGTTCAAACCACTATGGCTACACCTTC; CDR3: CASSQERSNHYGYTF
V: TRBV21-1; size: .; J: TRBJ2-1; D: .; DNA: TGTGCCAGCAGCAAATGGGTCTTCTGTGGTGAGCAGTTCTTC; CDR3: CASSKWVFCGEQFF
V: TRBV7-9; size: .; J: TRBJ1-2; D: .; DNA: TGTGCCAGCAGCTTTGGGACGGGGAACTATGGCTACACCTTC; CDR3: CASSFGTGNYGYTF
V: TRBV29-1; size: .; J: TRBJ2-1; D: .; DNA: TGCAGCGTTGCTGGGGTCGGAGATGAGCAGTTCTTC; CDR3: CSVAGVGDEQFF
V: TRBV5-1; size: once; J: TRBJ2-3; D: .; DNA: TGCGCCAGCCACCGGGCCCAGTTCAATACGCAGTATTTT; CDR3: CASHRAQFNTQYF
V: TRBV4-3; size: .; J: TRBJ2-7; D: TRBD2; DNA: TGCGCCAGCAGCCAGGGAGGGGCCCTTGGCTACGAGCAGTACTTC; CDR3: CASSQGGALGYEQYF
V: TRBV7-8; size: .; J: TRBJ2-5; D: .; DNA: TGTGCCAGCAGCTTAGCCTCCCGGACAGCAGCACGGACAAGAGAGACCCAGTACTTC; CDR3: CASSLASRTAARTRETQYF
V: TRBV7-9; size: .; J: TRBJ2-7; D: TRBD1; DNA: TGTGCCAGCAACCGACAGGGGGTCGACGAGCAGTACTTC; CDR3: CASNRQGVDEQYF
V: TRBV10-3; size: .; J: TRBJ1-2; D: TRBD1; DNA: TGTGCCACCGCCGAGACAGGGTGGAGGCTAGGGGACTATGGCTACACCTTC; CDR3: CATAETGWRLGDYGYTF
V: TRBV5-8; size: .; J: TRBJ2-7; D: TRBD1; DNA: TGTGCCAGCCAAAGACAGGGGTCCTACGAGCAGTACTTC; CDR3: CASQRQGSYEQYF
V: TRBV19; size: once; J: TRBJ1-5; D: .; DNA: TGTGCCAGTAGTATAAGCAATCAGCCCCAGCATTTT; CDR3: CASSISNQPQHF
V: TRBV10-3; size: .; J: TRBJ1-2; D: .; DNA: TGTGCCATCACTTCCGACGCTTACGGGGGCTACACCTTC; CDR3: CAITSDAYGGYTF
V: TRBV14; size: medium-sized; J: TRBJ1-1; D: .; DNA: TGTGCCAGCAGCCAAGAGTGGGACCGCCGAACTTTCTTT; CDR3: CASSQEWDRRTFF
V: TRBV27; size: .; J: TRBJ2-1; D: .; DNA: TGTGCCAGCAGCTCAGAGGGAGAAAGCTCCTACAATGAGCAGTTCTTC; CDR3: CASSSEGESSYNEQFF
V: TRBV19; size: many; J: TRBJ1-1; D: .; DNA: TGTGCCAGTAAGGTAGGGAGTCACTCGAACACTGAAGCTTTCTTT; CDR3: CASKVGSHSNTEAFF
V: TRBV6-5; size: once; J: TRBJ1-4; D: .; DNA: TGTGCCAGCAGCCAAGGGGCGGCAACTAATGAAAAACTGTTTTTT; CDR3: CASSQGAATNEKLFF
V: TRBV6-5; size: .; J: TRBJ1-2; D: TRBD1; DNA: TGTGCCAGCAGGGTGACAGGGAACTATGGCTACACCTTC; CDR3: CASRVTGNYGYTF
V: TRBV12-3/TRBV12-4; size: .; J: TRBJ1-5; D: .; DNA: TGTGCCAGCAGTTTTCGGGGTCAGCCCCAGCATTTT; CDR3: CASSFRGQPQHF
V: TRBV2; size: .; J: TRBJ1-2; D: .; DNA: TGTGCCAGCAGTGATCGGGGGTCTAACTATGGCTACACCTTC; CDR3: CASSDRGSNYGYTF
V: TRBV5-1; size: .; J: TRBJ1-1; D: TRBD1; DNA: TGCGCCAGCAGCTTGGTATCGCAGGGGGCGCGGACGGGTCGTGAAACTGAAGCTTTCTTT; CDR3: CASSLVSQGARTGRETEAFF
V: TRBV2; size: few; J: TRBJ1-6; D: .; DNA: TGTGCCAGCAGGGACCAAAAACTCAATTCACCCCTCCACTTT; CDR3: CASRDQKLNSPLHF
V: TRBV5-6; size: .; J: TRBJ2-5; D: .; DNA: TGTGCCAGCAGCTTCTTTCTAGCCGGTCAAGAGACCCAGTACTTC; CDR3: CASSFFLAGQETQYF
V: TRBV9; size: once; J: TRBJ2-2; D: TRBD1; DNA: TGTGCCAGCAGCGCGGGACAGGTTAACACCGGGGAGCTGTTTTTT; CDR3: CASSAGQVNTGELFF
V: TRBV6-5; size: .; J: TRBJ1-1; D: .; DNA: TGTGCCAGCAGTTACTCGGGGTATGAAGCTTTCTTT; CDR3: CASSYSGYEAFF
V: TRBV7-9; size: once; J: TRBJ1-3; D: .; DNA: TGTGCCAGCAGCTCCACTTCTGGAAACACCATATATTTT; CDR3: CASSSTSGNTIYF
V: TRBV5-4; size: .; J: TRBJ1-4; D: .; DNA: TGTGCCAGCAGCTCGCAGACAGGAGGAAATGAAAAACTGTTTTTT; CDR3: CASSSQTGGNEKLFF
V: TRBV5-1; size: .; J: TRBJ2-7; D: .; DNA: TGCGCCAGCAGCTTGGCTGGGGCGTTGAATCTCTACGAGCAGTACTTC; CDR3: CASSLAGALNLYEQYF
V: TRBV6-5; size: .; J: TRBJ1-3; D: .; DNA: TGTGCCAGCGCCCTGGGGCAGACCTCTGGAAACACCATATATTTT; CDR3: CASALGQTSGNTIYF
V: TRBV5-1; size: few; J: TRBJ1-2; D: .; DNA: TGCGCCAGCAGCTTGGGAAGAGGTGGCTATGGCTACACCTTC; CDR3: CASSLGRGGYGYTF
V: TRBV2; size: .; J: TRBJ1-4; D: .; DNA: TGTGCCAGCACCGAGGCGGGGGCCCGGAAGTTTTTT; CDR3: CASTEAGARKFF
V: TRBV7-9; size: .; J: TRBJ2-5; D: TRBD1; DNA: TGTGCCAGCAGCGCCGACAGGGTTGGAGGGACCCAGTACTTC; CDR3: CASSADRVGGTQYF
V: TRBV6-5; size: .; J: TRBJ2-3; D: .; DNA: TGTGCCAGCAATGGGGGTATTGGGGATACGCAGTATTTT; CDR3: CASNGGIGDTQYF
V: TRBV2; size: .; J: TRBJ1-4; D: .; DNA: TGTGCCAGCAGTGAATGGGTAGGCGGTGCAACTAATGAAAAACTGTTTTTT; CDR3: CASSEWVGGATNEKLFF
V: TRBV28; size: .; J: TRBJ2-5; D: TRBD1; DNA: TGTGCCAGCAGTTCTCTAGAGGGACAGGGGGGAGAGACCCAGTACTTC; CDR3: CASSSLEGQGGETQYF
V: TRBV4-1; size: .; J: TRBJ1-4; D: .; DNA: TGCGCCAGCAATCCAAAGCTGGGACGGACTAATGAAAAACTGTTTTTT; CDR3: CASNPKLGRTNEKLFF
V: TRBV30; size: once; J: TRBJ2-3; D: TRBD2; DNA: TGTGCCTGGAGTGTTAAGCGGGACACAGATACGCAGTATTTT; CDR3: CAWSVKRDTDTQYF
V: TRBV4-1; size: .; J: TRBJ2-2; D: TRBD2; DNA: TGCGCCAGCAGCCTCCGACTAGCGGGGGGGCCCACCGGGGAGCTGTTTTTT; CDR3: CASSLRLAGGPTGELFF
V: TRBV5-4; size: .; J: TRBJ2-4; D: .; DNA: TGTGCCAGCAGTTCAGCCGGGAGAAAAAACATTCAGTACTTC; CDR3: CASSSAGRKNIQYF
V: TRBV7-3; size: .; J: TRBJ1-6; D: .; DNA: TGTGCCAGCAGCTTCGGCGGGGGTAATTCACCCCTCCACTTT; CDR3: CASSFGGGNSPLHF
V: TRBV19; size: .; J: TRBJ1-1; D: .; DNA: TGTGCCAGTAGTATTTTAGGGAGTGAAGCTTTCTTT; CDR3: CASSILGSEAFF